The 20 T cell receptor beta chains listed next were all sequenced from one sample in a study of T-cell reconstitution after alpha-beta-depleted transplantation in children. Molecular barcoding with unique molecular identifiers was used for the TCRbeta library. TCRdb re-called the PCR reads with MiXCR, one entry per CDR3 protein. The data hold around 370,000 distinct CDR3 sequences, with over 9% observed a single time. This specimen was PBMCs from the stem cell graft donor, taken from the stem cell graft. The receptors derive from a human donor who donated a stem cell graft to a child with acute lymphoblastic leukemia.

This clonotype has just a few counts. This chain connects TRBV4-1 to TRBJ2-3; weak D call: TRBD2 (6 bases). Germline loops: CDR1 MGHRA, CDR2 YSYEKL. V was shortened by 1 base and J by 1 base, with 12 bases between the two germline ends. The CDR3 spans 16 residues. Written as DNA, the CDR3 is TGCGCCAGCAGCCAAGGTGTCGGGAGCGGCACAGATACGCAGTATTTT. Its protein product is CASSQGVGSGTDTQYF.

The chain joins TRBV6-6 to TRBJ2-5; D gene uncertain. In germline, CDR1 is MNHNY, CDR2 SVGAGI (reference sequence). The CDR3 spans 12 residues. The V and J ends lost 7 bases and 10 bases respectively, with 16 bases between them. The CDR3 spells CASKGGQTHQYF. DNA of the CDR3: TGTGCCAGCAAAGGTGGGCAGACCCACCAGTACTTC.

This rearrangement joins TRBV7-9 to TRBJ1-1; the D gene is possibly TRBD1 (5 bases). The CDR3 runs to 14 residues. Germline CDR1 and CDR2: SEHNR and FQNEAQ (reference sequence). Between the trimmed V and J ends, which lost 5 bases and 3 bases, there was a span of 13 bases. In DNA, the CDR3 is TGTGCCAGCAGCAGGCCCCCCAGGGACACTGAAGCTTTCTTT. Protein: CASSRPPRDTEAFF.

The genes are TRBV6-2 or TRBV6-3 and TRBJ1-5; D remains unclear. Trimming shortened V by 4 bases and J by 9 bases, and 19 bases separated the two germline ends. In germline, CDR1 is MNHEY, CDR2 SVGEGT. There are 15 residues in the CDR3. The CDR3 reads CASSSPQRPLRPQHF. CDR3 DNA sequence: TGTGCCAGCAGTTCCCCGCAAAGGCCCCTCAGGCCCCAGCATTTT.

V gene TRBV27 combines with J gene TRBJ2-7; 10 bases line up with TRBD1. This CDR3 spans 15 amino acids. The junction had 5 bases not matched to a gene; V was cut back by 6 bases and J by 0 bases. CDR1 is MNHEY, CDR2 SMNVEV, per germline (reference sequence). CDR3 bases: TGTGCCAGCAGACCTCGGACAGGGGGCTCCTACGAGCAGTACTTC. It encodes CASRPRTGGSYEQYF.

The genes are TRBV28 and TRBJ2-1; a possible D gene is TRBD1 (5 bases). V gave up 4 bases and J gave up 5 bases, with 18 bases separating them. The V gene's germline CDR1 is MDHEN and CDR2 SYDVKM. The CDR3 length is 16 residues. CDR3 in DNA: TGTGCCAGCAGTTCGCTGACCCTAGGGGCCCACAATGAGCAGTTCTTC. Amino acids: CASSSLTLGAHNEQFF.

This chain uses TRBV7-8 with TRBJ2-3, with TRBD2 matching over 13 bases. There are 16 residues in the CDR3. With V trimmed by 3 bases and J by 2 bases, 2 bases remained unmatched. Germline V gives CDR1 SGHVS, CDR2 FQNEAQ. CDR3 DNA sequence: TGTGCCAGCAGCTTGGGACTAGCGGGACTCACAGATACGCAGTATTTT. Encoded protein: CASSLGLAGLTDTQYF. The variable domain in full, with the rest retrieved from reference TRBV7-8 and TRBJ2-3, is GAGVSQSPRYKVAKRGQDVALRCDPISGHVSLFWYQQALGQGPEFLTYFQNEAQLDKSGLPSDRFFAERPEGSVSTLKIQRTQQEDSAVYLCASSLGLAGLTDTQYFGPGTRLTVL.

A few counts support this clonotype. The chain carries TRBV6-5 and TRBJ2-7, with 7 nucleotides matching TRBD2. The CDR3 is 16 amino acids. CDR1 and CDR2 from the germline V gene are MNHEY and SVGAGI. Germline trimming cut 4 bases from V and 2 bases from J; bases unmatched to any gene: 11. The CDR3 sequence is CASSSRVAGRPYEQYF. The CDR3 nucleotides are TGTGCCAGCAGTTCCAGAGTAGCGGGTCGCCCCTACGAGCAGTACTTC.

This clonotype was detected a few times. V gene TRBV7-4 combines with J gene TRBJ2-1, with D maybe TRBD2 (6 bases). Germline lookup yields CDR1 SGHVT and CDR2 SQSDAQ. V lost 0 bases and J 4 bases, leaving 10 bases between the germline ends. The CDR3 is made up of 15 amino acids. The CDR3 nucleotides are TGTGCCAGCAGCTTAGCTAGGAGGGGATACAATGAGCAGTTCTTC. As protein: CASSLARRGYNEQFF.

As DNA, the CDR3 is TGTGCCAGCAGCCTGGCTACTCTCCTGTTTTTT. Translating gives CASSLATLLFF. The chain combines TRBV4-2 with TRBJ1-4, with D uncertain. This CDR3 contains 11 residues. Trimming shortened V by 4 bases and J by 14 bases, and 11 bases separated the two germline ends. CDR1 and CDR2 (germline): LGHNA, YNFKEQ.

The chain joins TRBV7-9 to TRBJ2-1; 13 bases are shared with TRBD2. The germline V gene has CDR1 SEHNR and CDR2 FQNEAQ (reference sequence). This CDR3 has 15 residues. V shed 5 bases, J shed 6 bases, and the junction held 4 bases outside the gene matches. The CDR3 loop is CASSATSGRGNEQFF. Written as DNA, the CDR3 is TGTGCCAGCAGCGCAACTAGCGGGAGGGGCAATGAGCAGTTCTTC.

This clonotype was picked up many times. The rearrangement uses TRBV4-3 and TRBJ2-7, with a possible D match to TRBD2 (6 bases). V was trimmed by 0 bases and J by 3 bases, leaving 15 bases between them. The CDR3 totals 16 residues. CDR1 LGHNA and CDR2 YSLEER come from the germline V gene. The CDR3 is CASSQDSSTDYYEQYF. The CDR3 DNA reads TGCGCCAGCAGCCAAGATAGTTCCACGGACTACTACGAGCAGTACTTC.

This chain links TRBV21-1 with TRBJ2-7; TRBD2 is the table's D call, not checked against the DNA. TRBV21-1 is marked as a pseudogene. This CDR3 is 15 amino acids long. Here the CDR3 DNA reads TGTGCCAGCAGTCGACTAGCGGGAGGACTTTGGGAGCAGTACTTC. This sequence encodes CASSRLAGGLWEQYF.

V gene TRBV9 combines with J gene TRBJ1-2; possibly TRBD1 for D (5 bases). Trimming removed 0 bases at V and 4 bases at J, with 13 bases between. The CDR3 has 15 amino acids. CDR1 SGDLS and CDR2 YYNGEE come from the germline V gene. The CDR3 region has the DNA TGTGCCAGCAGCGTAGCGGGGGGACGTTCCTATGGCTACACCTTC. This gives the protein CASSVAGGRSYGYTF.

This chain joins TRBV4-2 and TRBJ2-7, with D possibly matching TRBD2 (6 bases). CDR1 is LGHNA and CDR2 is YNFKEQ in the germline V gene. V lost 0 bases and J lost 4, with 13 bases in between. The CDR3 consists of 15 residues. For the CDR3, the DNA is TGTGCCAGCAGCCAAGATGTTAATAGCGGATACGAGCAGTACTTC. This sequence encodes CASSQDVNSGYEQYF.

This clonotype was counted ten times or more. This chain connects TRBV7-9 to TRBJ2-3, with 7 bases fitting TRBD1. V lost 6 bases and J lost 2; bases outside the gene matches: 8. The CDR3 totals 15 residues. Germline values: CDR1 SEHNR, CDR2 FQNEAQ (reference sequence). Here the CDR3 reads CASRTKGTVTDTQYF. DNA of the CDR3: TGTGCCAGCAGGACGAAGGGGACAGTCACAGATACGCAGTATTTT.

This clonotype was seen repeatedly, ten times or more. CDR3 nucleotides: TGTGCCAGCAGCTTAACTTTACTAGCGGGAGGGCCTCCGAGCTCCTACAATGAGCAGTTCTTC. Its translation is CASSLTLLAGGPPSSYNEQFF. V usage is TRBV7-3 and J usage is TRBJ2-1, with 13 bases that match TRBD2. The CDR3 spans 21 residues. V shed 0 bases and J 0 bases; nucleotides not matched to a gene: 11. The germline CDR1 and CDR2 sequences are SGHTA and FQGTGA.

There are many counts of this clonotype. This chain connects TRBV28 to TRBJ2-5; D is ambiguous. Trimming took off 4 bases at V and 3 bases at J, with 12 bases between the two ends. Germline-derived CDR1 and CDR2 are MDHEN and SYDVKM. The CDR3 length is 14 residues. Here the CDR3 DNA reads TGTGCCAGCAGTTGGGCTACCCTTAAAGAGACCCAGTACTTC. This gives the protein CASSWATLKETQYF.

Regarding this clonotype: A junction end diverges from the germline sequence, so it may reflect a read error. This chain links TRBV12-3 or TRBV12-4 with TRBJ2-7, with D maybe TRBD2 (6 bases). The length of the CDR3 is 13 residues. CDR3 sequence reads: CASSGGRVYEHYF. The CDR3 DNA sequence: TGTGCCAGCAGTGGAGGGCGGGTCTACGAGCACTACTTC.

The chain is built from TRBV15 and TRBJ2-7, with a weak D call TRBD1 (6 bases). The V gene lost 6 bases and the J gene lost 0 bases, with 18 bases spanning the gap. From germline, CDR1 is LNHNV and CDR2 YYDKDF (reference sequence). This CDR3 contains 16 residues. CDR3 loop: CATRDSRGHISYEQYF. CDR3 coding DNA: TGTGCCACCAGGGACAGTCGAGGACACATCTCCTACGAGCAGTACTTC.